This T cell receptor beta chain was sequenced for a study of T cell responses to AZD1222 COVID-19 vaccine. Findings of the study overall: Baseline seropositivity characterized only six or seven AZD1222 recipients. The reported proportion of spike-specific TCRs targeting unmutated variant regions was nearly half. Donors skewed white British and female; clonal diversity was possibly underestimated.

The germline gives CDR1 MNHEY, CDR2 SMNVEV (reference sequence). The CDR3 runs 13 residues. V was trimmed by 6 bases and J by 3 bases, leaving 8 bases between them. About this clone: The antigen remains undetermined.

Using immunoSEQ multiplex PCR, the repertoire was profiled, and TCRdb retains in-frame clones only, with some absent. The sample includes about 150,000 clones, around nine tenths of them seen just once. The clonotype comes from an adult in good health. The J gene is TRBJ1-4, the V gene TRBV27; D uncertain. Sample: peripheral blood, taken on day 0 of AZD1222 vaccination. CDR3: CASSVTANEKLFF. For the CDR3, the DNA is TGTGCCAGCAGCGTTACGGCTAATGAAAAACTGTTTTTT.